Listed here are 20 T cell receptor beta chains from one sample, sequenced in a study of identical twins. TCRdb passed the 5' RACE reads through MiXCR, listing each CDR3 protein once. The data show 600,000 to 850,000 distinct CDR3 sequences, with about 20% seen just once and 13% held by the top ten. This sample was also put to use in a study of T cells expressing NK-cell markers.

The sample taken for sequencing was PBMCs. These receptors were obtained from a woman aged 18-35 years in good health.

This chain links TRBV5-1 with TRBJ2-2; D possibly corresponds to TRBD1 (6 bases). This CDR3 is 16 amino acids long. Looked up from germline, CDR1 is SGHRS and CDR2 is YFSETQ. Between the trimmed V and J ends, which lost 2 bases and 0 bases, there was a span of 11 bases. CDR3 sequence (DNA): TGCGCCAGCAGCTTCTCCCGGACAGCGAACACCGGGGAGCTGTTTTTT. Translation: CASSFSRTANTGELFF.

The chain has TRBV6-2 or TRBV6-3 and TRBJ2-7; 11 bases line up with TRBD2. The CDR3 has 15 amino acids. V gave up 7 bases and J gave up 2 bases; unmatched junction bases: 7. Germline values: CDR1 MNHEY, CDR2 SVGEGT. The CDR3 is CASNRLAGSAYEQYF. For the CDR3, the DNA is TGTGCCAGCAACCGACTAGCGGGGTCCGCCTACGAGCAGTACTTC.

The genes are TRBV12-3 or TRBV12-4 and TRBJ2-1; a weak D match, TRBD2 (6 bases). With 10 bases removed from V and 10 bases from J, the gap between germline ends came to 20 bases. CDR3 size: 13 residues. In DNA form, the CDR3 reads TGTGCCACCTCAATGGCGGGGCCCTTGGAGCAGTTCTTC. Protein product: CATSMAGPLEQFF.

This clonotype showed up just a few times. This chain links TRBV10-3 with TRBJ2-2; 8 bases agree with TRBD1. Germline CDR1 reads ENHRY; CDR2 reads SYGVKD. The CDR3 runs 14 residues. Trimming removed 7 bases from V and 3 bases from J; junction bases left unmatched: 4. The chain's CDR3 is CAITMDRDTGELFF. The CDR3 DNA reads as TGTGCCATCACCATGGACAGGGACACCGGGGAGCTGTTTTTT.

V is TRBV6-2 or TRBV6-3 and J is TRBJ2-5; 8 nucleotides line up with TRBD2. This CDR3 region has 14 residues. V trimming: 7 bases; J trimming: 5 bases; junction bases outside the gene matches: 9. Germline V gives CDR1 MNHEY, CDR2 SVGEGT. The CDR3 coding sequence is TGTGCCAGCATCCAGCGGGAGTCGGTTGAGACCCAGTACTTC. Translating gives CASIQRESVETQYF.

The V gene is TRBV5-1, the J gene TRBJ2-1; TRBD2 matches at 13 bases. The V gene end was trimmed by 4 bases and the J gene end by 8 bases; junction bases not matched to a gene: 9. CDR1 SGHRS and CDR2 YFSETQ come from the germline V gene. This CDR3 comprises 16 residues. CDR3 nucleotides: TGCGCCAGCAGCCACGTACTAGCGGGAGGGGTTGATGAGCAGTTCTTC. This sequence encodes CASSHVLAGGVDEQFF.

This chain uses TRBV7-9 with TRBJ2-7, with D possibly being TRBD1 (6 bases). The CDR3 extends over 15 amino acids. V was pared by 5 bases and J by 3 bases, with 17 bases between. Germline V CDR1 and CDR2: SEHNR, FQNEAQ (reference sequence). CDR3 region: CASSRTGTLIYEQYF. In nucleotides, the CDR3 is TGTGCCAGCAGCCGAACCGGGACACTGATCTACGAGCAGTACTTC.

This clonotype turned up a few times. The rearrangement links TRBV5-1 to TRBJ1-1, with a weak D call TRBD1 (6 bases). V lost 0 bases to trimming and J lost 8 bases, with 17 bases between them. CDR1 is SGHRS and CDR2 is YFSETQ in the germline V gene. This CDR3 has 15 amino acids. In nucleotides, the CDR3 is TGCGCCAGCAGCTTGGAGCCGGGGGCTAGGGTCGAAGCTTTCTTT. It yields the protein CASSLEPGARVEAFF.

J is TRBJ1-1 and V is TRBV29-1, with D possibly TRBD1 on 5 matching bases. Between the trimmed V and J ends, which lost 0 bases and 4 bases, there was a span of 15 bases. The germline V gene encodes CDR1 SQVTM and CDR2 ANQGSEA. The CDR3 contains 15 residues. CDR3 amino acids: CSVEDRPRGVTEAFF. Here the CDR3 DNA reads TGCAGCGTTGAAGACCGACCAAGGGGTGTCACTGAAGCTTTCTTT.

This chain uses TRBV5-5 with TRBJ2-5, with TRBD1 as a possible D gene (7 bases). The CDR3 length is 15 residues. Looked up from germline, CDR1 is SGHKS and CDR2 is YYEKEE (reference sequence). V lost 0 bases to trimming and J lost 5 bases, with 14 bases between them. The CDR3 reads CASSLGRGEWETQYF. The DNA for the CDR3 is TGTGCCAGCAGCTTGGGCAGGGGGGAGTGGGAGACCCAGTACTTC.

This chain uses TRBV20-1 with TRBJ1-6, with D possibly matching TRBD1 (5 bases). Germline CDR1 DFQATT, CDR2 SNEGSKA (reference sequence). V was trimmed by 3 bases and J by 10 bases, leaving 13 bases between them. This CDR3 is built from 13 residues. Here the CDR3 reads CSARAGERSPLHF. The CDR3 DNA reads TGCAGTGCTAGGGCGGGGGAGAGGTCACCCCTCCACTTT.

V and J are TRBV11-2 and TRBJ2-1; a weak D match, TRBD2 (6 bases). Germline loops: CDR1 SGHAT, CDR2 FQNNGV. The CDR3 sequence is 15 residues long. Trimming left V 3 bases short and J 4 bases short, with 13 bases between. The CDR3 here is CASSFGREYYNEQFF. For the CDR3, the DNA is TGTGCCAGCAGCTTTGGCCGGGAGTATTACAATGAGCAGTTCTTC.

Only a few counts were recorded for this clonotype. The rearrangement uses TRBV27 and TRBJ2-7; D is perhaps TRBD1 (5 bases). This CDR3 has 13 residues. V lost 2 bases, J lost 5 bases, and 10 bases lay in between. Germline values: CDR1 MNHEY, CDR2 SMNVEV (reference sequence). CDR3: CASSLTGHHEQYF. Here the CDR3 DNA reads TGTGCCAGCAGTTTAACAGGCCATCACGAGCAGTACTTC.

This clonotype showed up just a few times. This chain links TRBV7-9 with TRBJ2-5; the D call may be TRBD1 or TRBD2 (7 bases each). Germline CDR1 and CDR2: SEHNR and FQNEAQ (reference sequence). V shed 8 bases and J shed 5 bases, with 21 bases lying between them. The CDR3 has 15 residues. The CDR3, as DNA: TGTGCCAGCGATCCAGGGGGACCGGGAGGTGAGACCCAGTACTTC. Its protein product is CASDPGGPGGETQYF.

This clonotype was counted between two and nine times. This sequence joins TRBV12-3 or TRBV12-4 and TRBJ2-7; D uncertain. There are 12 residues in the CDR3. V gave up 4 bases and J gave up 7 bases, with 11 bases separating them. CDR3 region: CASSSIVGEQYF. The CDR3 region has the DNA TGTGCCAGCAGTTCTATTGTGGGTGAGCAGTACTTC.

The CDR3 bases are TGTGCCAGCAGATATAGCGGGGCCGGGTTTGAGCAGTTCTTC. Its translation: CASRYSGAGFEQFF. V gene TRBV6-2 or TRBV6-3 combines with J gene TRBJ2-1; 8 bases fit TRBD2. Trimming cost V 6 bases and J 9 bases; bases outside gene matches: 10. The germline V gene encodes CDR1 MNHEY and CDR2 SVGEGT. The CDR3 has 14 amino acids.

J is TRBJ2-5 and V is TRBV5-6, with D possibly TRBD1 on 5 matching bases. Trimming removed 1 base at V and 5 bases at J, with 9 bases between. The CDR3 sequence is 13 residues long. Germline values: CDR1 SGHDT, CDR2 YYEEEE. CDR3 DNA: TGTGCCAGCAGCTTGTTTCAGGGCGAGACCCAGTACTTC. This translates into CASSLFQGETQYF.

This clonotype was seen only once. V and J are TRBV29-1 and TRBJ2-5; 11 positions agree with TRBD1. The CDR3 extends over 14 amino acids. After removal of 1 base from V and 4 bases from J, the junction contained 2 bases not matched to a gene. Germline CDR1 is SQVTM and CDR2 is ANQGSEA. DNA of the CDR3: TGCAGCGTTGAAGGGGACAGGGGGAGAGAGACCCAGTACTTC. Translation gives CSVEGDRGRETQYF.

This clonotype was counted only a few times. This chain uses TRBV11-2 with TRBJ2-4; D is possibly TRBD2 (6 bases). The germline V gene encodes CDR1 SGHAT and CDR2 FQNNGV. The CDR3 is 15 amino acids. Deletions cut 5 bases from V and 8 bases from J, with 19 bases between. DNA of the CDR3: TGTGCCAGCAGCCCCACCCCTAGCGAGTATGACATTCAGTACTTC. Translated: CASSPTPSEYDIQYF.

This clonotype has a handful of counts. This chain joins TRBV7-3 and TRBJ2-1; 9 positions agree with TRBD1. Per the germline V gene, CDR1 is SGHTA and CDR2 is FQGTGA. V was pared by 1 base and J by 9 bases, with 7 bases of the junction left unmatched. The CDR3 contains 15 residues. In DNA, the CDR3 is TGTGCCAGCAGCTTAAACAGGGGGCCTGGGGGTGAGCAGTTCTTC. As protein: CASSLNRGPGGEQFF.